The 20 T cell receptor beta chains below come from one sample, sequenced in a study of cytomegalovirus exposure and HLA in healthy donors. Primers for the PCR totalled 60 Vbeta and 13 Jbeta. Profiled with immunoSEQ multiplex PCR; TCRdb holds only in-frame clones, not every one. The sample comprises approximately 140,000 clones, roughly 80% of which are singletons, and roughly 1% rests with the top ten. Sequencing was performed on PBMCs. These receptors were taken from a man between 18 and 35 years old in good health and CMV-seronegative.

The chain carries TRBV2 and TRBJ2-3, with D perhaps matching TRBD1 (6 bases). CDR3 length: 12 amino acids. Trimming took off 7 bases at V and 4 bases at J, with 9 bases between the two ends. Germline V lookup: CDR1 SNHLY, CDR2 FYNNEI. CDR3 protein: CASNRESDTQYF. The CDR3 DNA is TGTGCCAGCAACAGGGAGTCAGATACGCAGTATTTT.

The V call is TRBV7-8, the J call TRBJ1-1; no firm D call. CDR1 and CDR2 from the germline V gene are SGHVS and FQNEAQ. Deletions cut 0 bases from V and 1 base from J, with 15 bases between. The CDR3 extends over 17 amino acids. As DNA, the CDR3 is TGTGCCAGCAGCTTAGCCCATTCTACGGCGGGGAACACTGAAGCTTTCTTT. Amino acids: CASSLAHSTAGNTEAFF. Full variable domain (remainder filled in from reference TRBV7-8 and TRBJ1-1): GAGVSQSPRYKVAKRGQDVALRCDPISGHVSLFWYQQALGQGPEFLTYFQNEAQLDKSGLPSDRFFAERPEGSVSTLKIQRTQQEDSAVYLCASSLAHSTAGNTEAFFGQGTRLTVV.

The V gene is TRBV7-9, the J gene TRBJ1-4; no definite D call. CDR1 is SEHNR and CDR2 is FQNEAQ in the germline V gene (reference sequence). This CDR3 comprises 17 residues. Trimming took off 0 bases at V and 2 bases at J, with 13 bases between the two ends. The CDR3 reads CASSLARGLRTNEKLFF. Written as DNA, the CDR3 is TGTGCCAGCAGCTTAGCGCGAGGGTTACGTACTAATGAAAAACTGTTTTTT.

The CDR3 loop reads CASRTPTGDSLYGYTF. The CDR3 DNA follows: TGTGCCAGCAGAACCCCCACCGGCGACAGTCTCTATGGCTACACCTTC. The rearrangement links TRBV28 to TRBJ1-2; possible D gene TRBD1, 5 bases. CDR1 is MDHEN and CDR2 is SYDVKM in the germline V gene. Trimming removed 6 bases from V and 4 bases from J, with 21 bases in between. The CDR3 is made up of 16 amino acids.

This clone was counted between two and nine times. This chain joins TRBV27 and TRBJ1-1; D is uncertain. CDR1 MNHEY and CDR2 SMNVEV come from the germline V gene (reference sequence). Trimming removed 1 base from V and 1 base from J, with 4 bases in between. CDR3 length equals 13 residues. Here the CDR3 DNA reads TGTGCCAGCAGTTTATGGCCGAACACTGAAGCTTTCTTT. Its translation is CASSLWPNTEAFF.

This sequence joins TRBV9 and TRBJ2-1, with a possible D match to TRBD2 (7 bases). This CDR3 has 16 amino acids. CDR1 is SGDLS, CDR2 YYNGEE, per germline. Trimming removed 3 bases at V and 0 bases at J, with 13 bases between. The chain's CDR3 is CASSAEGGSSYNEQFF. CDR3 nucleotide sequence: TGTGCCAGCAGCGCAGAGGGGGGGAGCTCCTACAATGAGCAGTTCTTC.

This clone occurred a few times. The chain joins TRBV9 to TRBJ1-2; D is unclear. This CDR3 comprises 13 residues. V lost 8 bases and J lost 0, with 11 bases in between. CDR1 and CDR2 from the germline V gene are SGDLS and YYNGEE. DNA of the CDR3: TGTGCCAGGCCCCCACAGACTAACTATGGCTACACCTTC. Translating gives CARPPQTNYGYTF.

CDR3 sequence reads: CASSIRGLGGYTF. CDR3 sequence (DNA): TGTGCCAGCAGTATCAGGGGGCTGGGCGGCTACACCTTC. The rearrangement uses TRBV25-1 and TRBJ1-2, with 8 bases that match TRBD1. The J segment lost 8 bases and the V segment lost 5 bases, leaving 7 bases of the junction unmatched. This CDR3 contains 13 residues. CDR1 MGHDK and CDR2 SYGVNS come from the germline V gene.

This chain connects TRBV6-5 to TRBJ2-7, with a weak D call TRBD1 (6 bases). Trimming removed 0 bases at V and 2 bases at J, with 8 bases between. The CDR3 has 14 amino acids. Germline CDR1 and CDR2: MNHEY and SVGAGI. In DNA form, the CDR3 reads TGTGCCAGCAGTTACTCGAGGACAGCCTACGAGCAGTACTTC. Its translation is CASSYSRTAYEQYF.

J is TRBJ1-2 and V is TRBV18, with D perhaps TRBD1 (6 bases). CDR3 length: 13 amino acids. V was trimmed by 3 bases and J by 8 bases, leaving 13 bases between them. CDR1 and CDR2 (germline): KGHSH, LQKENI. The CDR3 nucleotides read TGTGCCAGCTCACCCCGGGGGGGCCAAGGCTACACCTTC. This sequence encodes CASSPRGGQGYTF.

The rearrangement links TRBV6-5 to TRBJ2-2, with D possibly being TRBD1 (6 bases). The CDR3 consists of 15 residues. Germline CDR1 reads MNHEY; CDR2 reads SVGAGI. V shed 2 bases and J shed 6 bases, with 13 bases lying between them. CDR3 amino acids: CASSYDRRFSGELFF. In DNA, the CDR3 is TGTGCCAGCAGTTACGACAGGAGGTTTTCCGGGGAGCTGTTTTTT.

The rearrangement uses TRBV27 and TRBJ2-7; 10 bases line up with TRBD1. CDR3 size: 16 residues. Unmatched junction bases numbered 13, after V lost 6 bases and J lost 5 bases. Germline-derived CDR1 and CDR2 are MNHEY and SMNVEV (reference sequence). Here the CDR3 reads CASSLIAGTGDDEQYF. CDR3 coding DNA: TGTGCCAGCAGCCTTATAGCCGGGACAGGGGACGACGAGCAGTACTTC.

The chain couples TRBV18 to TRBJ1-2, with D possibly matching TRBD1 (6 bases). V was cut by 2 bases and J by 4 bases, with 11 bases left in between. This CDR3 comprises 14 residues. The V gene's germline CDR1 is KGHSH and CDR2 LQKENI. CDR3 sequence (DNA): TGTGCCAGCTCACCAGATGACAGGCTCTATGGCTACACCTTC. Encoded protein: CASSPDDRLYGYTF.

This chain uses TRBV18 with TRBJ2-2; D not certain. The V gene's germline CDR1 is KGHSH and CDR2 LQKENI. Trimming shortened V by 3 bases and J by 5 bases, and 7 bases separated the two germline ends. This CDR3 is 13 amino acids long. CDR3 DNA sequence: TGTGCCAGCTCACCCATTTTTACCGGGGAGCTGTTTTTT. Translated: CASSPIFTGELFF.

This clone was found a few times. The chain recombines TRBV5-1 with TRBJ1-6; 7 bases are a match to TRBD1. The ends lost 0 bases at V and 8 bases at J; junction bases unmatched: 8. The CDR3 contains 16 residues. In germline, CDR1 is SGHRS, CDR2 YFSETQ. The CDR3 DNA reads as TGCGCCAGCAGCTTGGGCGGACAGGCCGGGCATTCACCCCTCCACTTT. It translates to CASSLGGQAGHSPLHF. Complete variable domain (other parts from reference TRBV5-1 and TRBJ1-6): KAGVTQTPRYLIKTRGQQVTLSCSPISGHRSVSWYQQTPGQGLQFLFEYFSETQRNKGNFPGRFSGRQFSNSRSEMNVSTLELGDSALYLCASSLGGQAGHSPLHFGNGTRLTVT.

The gene calls are TRBV27 and TRBJ2-7, with 7 bases lining up with TRBD1. J lost 5 bases, V lost 5 bases, and 12 bases had no gene match. This CDR3 spans 15 amino acids. The germline V gene encodes CDR1 MNHEY and CDR2 SMNVEV (reference sequence). CDR3 in DNA: TGTGCCAGCAGTCCCCTCGGGACAGTAACTGACGAGCAGTACTTC. Amino acids: CASSPLGTVTDEQYF.

The J gene is TRBJ2-7, the V gene TRBV11-2; tentative D call: TRBD2 (6 bases). Germline lookup yields CDR1 SGHAT and CDR2 FQNNGV. The CDR3 runs 15 residues. V shed 6 bases and J shed 1 base, with 16 bases lying between them. The CDR3 sequence is CASRGEEGWSYEQYF. DNA for the CDR3: TGTGCCAGCAGAGGAGAGGAGGGGTGGTCCTACGAGCAGTACTTC.

The chain has TRBV5-6 and TRBJ1-2; no firm D call. The V gene's germline CDR1 is SGHDT and CDR2 YYEEEE. The CDR3 sequence is 12 residues long. V dropped 6 bases and J dropped 1 base, with 7 bases sitting between them. CDR3 bases: TGTGCCAGCAACCGGTTTAACTATGGCTACACCTTC. Its translation is CASNRFNYGYTF.

The chain employs TRBV11-2 and TRBJ1-1; D remains unclear. The V and J ends lost 1 base and 1 base respectively, with 7 bases between them. The germline V gene encodes CDR1 SGHAT and CDR2 FQNNGV. The CDR3 has 14 residues. CDR3 residues: CASSLVLRNTEAFF. DNA for the CDR3: TGTGCCAGCAGCTTAGTGCTTAGGAACACTGAAGCTTTCTTT. The full variable domain, rest sourced from reference TRBV11-2 and TRBJ1-1, is EAGVAQSPRYKIIEKRQSVAFWCNPISGHATLYWYQQILGQGPKLLIQFQNNGVVDDSQLPKDRFSAERLKGVDSTLKIQPAKLEDSAVYLCASSLVLRNTEAFFGQGTRLTVV.

The chain links TRBV27 to TRBJ2-7, with 10 bases identical to TRBD1. The CDR3 is made up of 12 amino acids. From germline, CDR1 is MNHEY and CDR2 SMNVEV (reference sequence). Trimming cost V 10 bases and J 5 bases; bases outside gene matches: 5. CDR3 sequence reads: CATRQGAHEQYF. CDR3 nucleotides: TGTGCCACCCGACAGGGGGCGCACGAGCAGTACTTC.